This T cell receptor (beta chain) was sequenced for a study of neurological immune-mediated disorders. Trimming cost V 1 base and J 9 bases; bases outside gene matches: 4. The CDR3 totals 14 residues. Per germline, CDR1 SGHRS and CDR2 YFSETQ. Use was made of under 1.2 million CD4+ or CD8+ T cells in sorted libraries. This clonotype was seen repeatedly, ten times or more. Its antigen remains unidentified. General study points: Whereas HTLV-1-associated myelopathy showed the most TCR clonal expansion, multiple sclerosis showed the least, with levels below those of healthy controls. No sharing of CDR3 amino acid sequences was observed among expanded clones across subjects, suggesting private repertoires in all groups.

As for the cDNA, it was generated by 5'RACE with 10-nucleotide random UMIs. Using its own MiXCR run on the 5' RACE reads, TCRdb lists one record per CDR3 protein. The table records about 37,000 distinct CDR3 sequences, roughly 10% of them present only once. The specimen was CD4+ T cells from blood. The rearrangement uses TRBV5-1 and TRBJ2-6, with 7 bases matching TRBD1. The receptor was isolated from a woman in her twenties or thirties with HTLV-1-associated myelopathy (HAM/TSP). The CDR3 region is CASSLRGRDNVLTF. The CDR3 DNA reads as TGCGCCAGCAGCTTGAGGGGGCGCGACAACGTCCTGACTTTC.